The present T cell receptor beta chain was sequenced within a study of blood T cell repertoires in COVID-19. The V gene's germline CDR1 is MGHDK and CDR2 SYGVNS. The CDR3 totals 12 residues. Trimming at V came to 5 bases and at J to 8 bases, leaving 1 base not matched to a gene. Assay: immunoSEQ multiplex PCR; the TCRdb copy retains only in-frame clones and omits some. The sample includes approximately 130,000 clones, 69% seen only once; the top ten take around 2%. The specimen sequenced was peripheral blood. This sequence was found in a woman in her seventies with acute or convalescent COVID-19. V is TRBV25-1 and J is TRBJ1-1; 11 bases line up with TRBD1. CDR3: CASSRTGGEAFF. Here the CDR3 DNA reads TGTGCCAGCAGTAGGACAGGGGGCGAAGCTTTCTTT.